This is a list of T cell receptor beta chains from one sample in a study of a mutant IDH1 vaccine in newly diagnosed glioma. Libraries were prepared by immunoSEQ multiplex PCR; TCRdb keeps only in-frame clonotypes and omits some of them. The table includes about 13,000 clones, around 81% detected once. Antigen specificity for these receptors is unknown. The specimen comprised PBMCs, sampled from a glioma patient whose treatment included an IDH1 peptide vaccine. The receptors shown here come from a woman in her thirties or forties with glioma. Both conserved end residues are part of each CDR3. D genes are given only for firm matches. Only part of the rows carry a size: once, few, many, or a class if the clone is expanded.

len | abundance | d_gene | j_gene | v_gene | CDR3aa | CDR3nt
16 | NA | NA | TRBJ2-2 | TRBV27 | CATHLGTVGGAGELFF | TGTGCCACCCACTTAGGGACAGTGGGGGGGGCCGGGGAGCTGTTTTTT
14 | NA | NA | TRBJ2-3 | TRBV9 | CASSVDGSTDTQYF | TGTGCCAGCAGCGTAGATGGGAGCACAGATACGCAGTATTTT
14 | NA | NA | TRBJ2-3 | TRBV6-1 | CAIYPAWVADTQYF | TGTGCCATCTACCCTGCGTGGGTTGCAGATACGCAGTATTTT
11 | NA | TRBD1 | TRBJ2-3 | TRBV7-9 | CASSPMGQGYF | TGTGCCAGCAGCCCCATGGGACAGGGATATTTT
13 | NA | TRBD1 | TRBJ1-2 | TRBV7-3 | CASSSTGEDGYTF | TGTGCCAGCAGCTCGACAGGGGAGGATGGCTACACCTTC
13 | NA | TRBD1 | TRBJ1-2 | TRBV7-2 | CASSSDRFYGYTF | TGTGCCAGCAGCTCGGACAGGTTCTATGGCTACACCTTC
14 | NA | TRBD2 | TRBJ2-4 | TRBV29-1 | CSVQIGTSGGFQYF | TGCAGCGTCCAAATCGGGACTAGCGGGGGGTTTCAGTACTTC
16 | NA | NA | TRBJ2-1 | TRBV7-9 | CASSLARRPPYNEQFF | TGTGCCAGCAGCTTAGCCCGCAGACCTCCGTACAATGAGCAGTTCTTC
13 | NA | NA | TRBJ2-7 | TRBV5-4 | CASSLVGSYEQYF | TGTGCCAGCAGCTTAGTAGGGTCCTACGAGCAGTACTTC
16 | NA | NA | TRBJ1-3 | TRBV19 | CASSIAAIPPGNTIYF | TGTGCCAGTAGTATAGCGGCGATACCTCCTGGAAACACCATATATTTT
14 | once | TRBD2 | TRBJ2-5 | TRBV2 | CASTLAGSQETQYF | TGTGCCAGCACTCTAGCGGGGAGCCAAGAGACCCAGTACTTC
16 | NA | TRBD1 | TRBJ1-5 | TRBV10-3 | CAISERGQGGSQPQHF | TGTGCCATCAGTGAACGAGGACAGGGAGGGTCTCAGCCCCAGCATTTT
14 | NA | NA | TRBJ1-1 | TRBV2 | CASSEARGKNEAFF | TGTGCCAGCAGTGAAGCGCGAGGCAAGAACGAAGCTTTCTTT
17 | NA | TRBD2 | TRBJ2-7 | TRBV28 | CASSPGLAGVLSYEQYF | TGTGCCAGCAGCCCCGGACTAGCGGGAGTTCTATCCTACGAGCAGTACTTC
15 | NA | NA | TRBJ2-1 | TRBV11-2 | CASSPIRGSGAEQFF | TGTGCCAGCAGCCCAATACGAGGGAGCGGAGCAGAGCAGTTCTTC
14 | once | TRBD1 | TRBJ2-3 | TRBV9 | CASDRGIGTDTQYF | TGTGCCAGCGACAGGGGCATCGGCACAGATACGCAGTATTTT
16 | NA | TRBD2 | TRBJ2-2 | TRBV7-8 | CASSFGLAGVAGELFF | TGTGCCAGCAGCTTTGGACTAGCGGGAGTGGCGGGGGAGCTGTTTTTT
14 | few | NA | TRBJ1-5 | TRBV28 | CASSAPGGNQPQHF | TGTGCCAGCAGTGCCCCAGGGGGCAATCAGCCCCAGCATTTT
12 | NA | NA | TRBJ1-4 | TRBV28 | CASRGDNEKLFF | TGTGCCAGTCGAGGGGACAATGAAAAACTGTTTTTT
12 | NA | TRBD1 | TRBJ2-7 | TRBV29-1 | CSAGWTGSEQYF | TGCAGCGCGGGATGGACAGGCAGCGAGCAGTACTTC
17 | NA | NA | TRBJ1-4 | TRBV21-1 | CASSKECHWKAAEKLFF | TGTGCCAGCAGCAAAGAATGTCATTGGAAGGCGGCTGAAAAACTGTTTTTT
15 | NA | TRBD1 | TRBJ1-2 | TRBV2 | CASSDSGQVFYGYTF | TGTGCCAGCAGCGATTCGGGACAGGTGTTCTATGGCTACACCTTC